The clone carrying this TCR beta chain was found many times. What it binds is not known. The data derive from a study of post-analysis software for immune sequencing data. Overall study context: Several disease courses (relapsing-remitting, secondary progressive and progressive-relapsing) of multiple sclerosis were included. Study observations and caveats: Diversity measured as normalized Chao1 was significantly lower in multiple sclerosis patients than in controls. Same-batch preparations were strongly co-clustered by F measure.

Unique-molecular-identifier-tagged TCR beta cDNA libraries were used. Via MiXCR, TCRdb re-called the PCR reads, giving one row per CDR3 protein. The sample has around 400,000 distinct CDR3 sequences, 35% to 45% seen once; the top ten hold 7.6%. Sequenced: blood. This receptor was obtained from a girl under 10 years old with multiple sclerosis.

The CDR3 reads CASSSYEQGWEAFF. CDR3 DNA: TGTGCCAGCAGTTCCTACGAGCAGGGGTGGGAAGCTTTCTTT. The chain uses TRBV28 and TRBJ1-1, with a weak D call TRBD1 (6 bases). Germline V CDR1 and CDR2: MDHEN, SYDVKM. V shed 4 bases and J shed 8 bases, with 17 bases lying between them. CDR3 length: 14 residues.